These 29 T cell receptor beta chains were all obtained from the same sample, sequenced in a study of cytotoxic CD8 clonotypes in ibrutinib-treated CLL. Sequencing was performed with immunoSEQ multiplex PCR; in TCRdb, only in-frame clones are kept and a portion is missing. Of around 250,000 clones listed, around 70% are singletons. This sample comprised PBMCs, obtained after 24 months of ibrutinib treatment. These receptor sequences come from a human donor with chronic lymphocytic leukemia.

The CDR3 sequence is CASSWGLTDTQYF. DNA for the CDR3: TGCGCCAGCAGCTGGGGGTTGACAGATACGCAGTATTTT. The rearrangement joins TRBV5-1 to TRBJ2-3; D tentatively reads TRBD1 or TRBD2 (5 bases each). Germline lookup yields CDR1 SGHRS and CDR2 YFSETQ. The length of the CDR3 is 13 residues. V lost 3 bases to trimming and J lost 3 bases, with 8 bases between them.

The genes are TRBV10-2 and TRBJ1-5; D is ambiguous. Per the germline V gene, CDR1 is WSHSY and CDR2 is SAAADI. With 0 bases removed from V and 2 bases from J, the gap between germline ends came to 5 bases. This CDR3 is 14 amino acids long. The DNA of the CDR3 is TGCGCCAGCAGTGAGTCCTCTCGCAATCAGCCCCAGCATTTT. It yields the protein CASSESSRNQPQHF.

The DNA of the CDR3 is TGTGCCAGCAGTGCAACAGGGATCTTGAACACTGAAGCTTTCTTT. Its translation: CASSATGILNTEAFF. The V gene is TRBV6-1, the J gene TRBJ1-1; the D gene is possibly TRBD1 (6 bases). V was clipped by 4 bases and J by 0 bases, with 12 bases between them. Germline V gene lookup returns CDR1 MNHNS and CDR2 SASEGT. The CDR3 loop spans 15 amino acids.

With regard to this clone: One end of the junction does not line up with germline, which may come from a read error. The chain combines TRBV28 with TRBJ1-1, with D tentatively TRBD1 (6 bases). CDR1 MDHEN and CDR2 SYDVKM come from the germline V gene. The CDR3 loop spans 15 amino acids. CDR3 sequence: CASSFGYRANTEAFF. In DNA, the CDR3 is TGTGCAAGCAGTTTTGGATACAGGGCTAACACTGAAGCTTTCTTT. Full variable domain (outside the CDR3, taken from reference TRBV28 and TRBJ1-1): DVKVTQSSRYLVKRTGEKVFLECVQDMDHENMFWYRQDPGLGLRLIYFSYDVKMKEKGDIPEGYSVSREKKERFSLILESASTNQTSMYLCASSFGYRANTEAFFGQGTRLTVV.

The chain carries TRBV5-6 and TRBJ2-5, with no clear D. V lost 1 base and J 4 bases, leaving 2 bases between the germline ends. CDR1 is SGHDT, CDR2 YYEEEE, per germline. This CDR3 is built from 11 residues. CDR3 DNA: TGTGCCAGCAGCTTGCGAGAGACCCAGTACTTC. It encodes CASSLRETQYF.

Only a few counts were recorded for this clone. The chain has TRBV19 and TRBJ2-7; a weak D match, TRBD1 (6 bases). Germline CDR1 LNHDA, CDR2 SQIVND (reference sequence). With 5 bases removed from V and 3 bases from J, the gap between germline ends came to 11 bases. The CDR3 runs 13 residues. The CDR3 sequence is CASSVEQGYEQYF. CDR3 nucleotides: TGTGCCAGTAGTGTTGAACAGGGCTACGAGCAGTACTTC. The entire variable domain, with the rest obtained from reference TRBV19 and TRBJ2-7, is as follows: DGGITQSPKYLFRKEGQNVTLSCEQNLNHDAMYWYRQDPGQGLRLIYYSQIVNDFQKGDIAEGYSVSREKKESFPLTVTSAQKNPTAFYLCASSVEQGYEQYFGPGTRLTVT.

This clone was picked up a small number of times. This rearrangement joins TRBV7-2 to TRBJ1-1; TRBD1 matches at 7 bases. CDR1 is SGHTA, CDR2 FQGNSA, per germline. The CDR3 runs 14 residues. J lost 1 base, V lost 5 bases, and 4 bases had no gene match. CDR3: CASSLTGKNTEAFF. As DNA, the CDR3 is TGTGCCAGCAGCCTGACAGGGAAGAACACTGAAGCTTTCTTT.

This clone was found once. This chain links TRBV29-1 with TRBJ2-7; D possibly corresponds to TRBD1 (6 bases). Per the germline V gene, CDR1 is SQVTM and CDR2 is ANQGSEA. The CDR3 is 13 residues long. V lost 6 bases to trimming and J lost 4 bases, with 16 bases between them. CDR3 bases: TGCAGCGTGCTAACCGGGACACCTTACGAGCAGTACTTC. Translation gives CSVLTGTPYEQYF.

This chain joins TRBV21-1 and TRBJ1-2. TRBV21-1 is labeled a pseudogene. CDR3 length: 15 residues. The CDR3 region has the DNA TGTGCCAGCAGCCCGAGTTACCCCGGCGATGATGGCTACACCTTC. It codes for CASSPSYPGDDGYTF.

The V call is TRBV25-1, the J call TRBJ2-5; 9 bases map to TRBD1. Trimming took 2 bases from V and 1 from J; bases not matched to a gene: 5. Per the germline V gene, CDR1 is MGHDK and CDR2 is SYGVNS. The CDR3 consists of 16 residues. The CDR3 coding sequence is TGTGCCAGCAGTGAAGGGACAGGGATCACCCAAGAGACCCAGTACTTC. Translation gives CASSEGTGITQETQYF.

The rearrangement joins TRBV6-6 to TRBJ1-2, with a tentative D call TRBD1 (5 bases). This CDR3 has 15 residues. The germline V gene encodes CDR1 MNHNY and CDR2 SVGAGI (reference sequence). V shed 8 bases and J shed 3 bases, with 19 bases lying between them. The DNA of the CDR3 is TGTGCCAGCTCCGCCGATGTCAGGGATCACTATGGCTACACCTTC. Residues: CASSADVRDHYGYTF.

The chain links TRBV4-2 to TRBJ2-7, with D hard to call. Germline CDR1 is LGHNA and CDR2 is YNFKEQ. This CDR3 is 13 amino acids long. V shed 4 bases and J shed 5 bases, with 12 bases lying between them. In DNA form, the CDR3 reads TGTGCCAGCAGCCCCATCAAGGAAAACGAGCAGTACTTC. Translated: CASSPIKENEQYF.

The genes are TRBV27 and TRBJ2-7, with D perhaps matching TRBD2 (7 bases). Trimming shortened V by 8 bases and J by 2 bases, and 16 bases separated the two germline ends. The length of the CDR3 is 14 residues. Germline values: CDR1 MNHEY, CDR2 SMNVEV (reference sequence). CDR3 sequence reads: CASGNRGGTYEQYF. The CDR3 nucleotides read TGTGCCAGCGGGAATAGGGGGGGCACCTACGAGCAGTACTTC.

The CDR3 DNA reads as TGTGCCAGCGGAGCGGGAGGGTTCGATGAGCAGTTCTTC. Protein: CASGAGGFDEQFF. The rearrangement links TRBV5-4 to TRBJ2-1; 10 nucleotides match TRBD2. Unmatched junction bases numbered 6, after V lost 7 bases and J lost 8 bases. There are 13 residues in the CDR3. CDR1 is SGHNT and CDR2 is YYREEE in the germline V gene (reference sequence).

V is TRBV30 and J is TRBJ2-5; 9 nucleotides match TRBD1. Germline CDR1 reads GTSNPN; CDR2 reads SVGIG (reference sequence). The CDR3 length is 13 residues. The CDR3 spells CACTGGAVETQYF. CDR3 in DNA: TGTGCTTGTACAGGGGGCGCCGTGGAGACCCAGTACTTC.

The chain carries TRBV27 and TRBJ2-7; D is ambiguous. With 7 bases removed from V and 0 bases from J, the gap between germline ends came to 13 bases. Germline V gives CDR1 MNHEY, CDR2 SMNVEV (reference sequence). The CDR3 contains 14 residues. DNA for the CDR3: TGTGCCAGCATGTACCGGCAAAGCTCCTACGAGCAGTACTTC. The encoded protein is CASMYRQSSYEQYF.

This chain connects TRBV28 to TRBJ2-3; 7 bases fit TRBD1. CDR1 is MDHEN and CDR2 is SYDVKM in the germline V gene. The CDR3 totals 15 residues. J gave up 4 bases and V 6 bases, and 10 bases lay outside the gene matches. The CDR3 here is CASRYRGHDADTQYF. CDR3 coding DNA: TGTGCCAGCAGGTACAGGGGACACGACGCAGATACGCAGTATTTT.

With respect to this clone: One end of the junction is discordant with germline, which a read error may explain. The same CDR3 is also encoded by other DNA sequences in this sample. The chain is built from TRBV5-6 and TRBJ1-1, with TRBD1 identical over 7 bases. This CDR3 is built from 13 residues. CDR1 is SGHDT, CDR2 YYEEEE, per germline. CDR3 residues: CASSQETGLVAFF. Here the CDR3 DNA reads TGCGCCAGCAGCCAGGAGACAGGGTTGGTAGCTTTCTTT.

This clone was seen a few times. J is TRBJ2-7 and V is TRBV2; the D gene is possibly TRBD2 (5 bases). Germline lookup yields CDR1 SNHLY and CDR2 FYNNEI. This CDR3 is 14 amino acids long. V was cut by 3 bases and J by 7 bases, with 16 bases left in between. CDR3 coding DNA: TGTGCCAGCAGTGATAACCTTCCACGGGATGAGCAGTACTTC. Its protein product is CASSDNLPRDEQYF.

This chain uses TRBV28 with TRBJ2-6, with unresolved D. This CDR3 contains 15 residues. The V end was cut by 3 bases, the J end by 5 bases, with 11 bases between. Germline V gene data show CDR1 as MDHEN and CDR2 as SYDVKM. The CDR3 DNA is TGTGCCAGCAGTTTCCCGGGTGATTGGGCCAACGTCCTGACTTTC. Protein: CASSFPGDWANVLTF. The complete variable domain, with remaining parts taken from reference TRBV28 and TRBJ2-6, reads DVKVTQSSRYLVKRTGEKVFLECVQDMDHENMFWYRQDPGLGLRLIYFSYDVKMKEKGDIPEGYSVSREKKERFSLILESASTNQTSMYLCASSFPGDWANVLTFGAGSRLTVL.

The genes are TRBV7-3 and TRBJ1-1; 7 nucleotides align to TRBD1. Unmatched junction bases numbered 4, after V lost 0 bases and J lost 12 bases. Germline assignment: CDR1 SGHTA and CDR2 FQGTGA. This CDR3 has 12 residues. Here the CDR3 reads CASSLTRGETFF. The CDR3 DNA follows: TGTGCCAGCAGCTTAACCAGGGGGGAAACTTTCTTT. Using reference TRBV7-3 and TRBJ1-1 for the parts outside the CDR3, the full variable domain is GAGVSQTPSNKVTEKGKYVELRCDPISGHTALYWYRQSLGQGPEFLIYFQGTGAADDSGLPNDRFFAVRPEGSVSTLKIQRTERGDSAVYLCASSLTRGETFFGQGTRLTVV.

The gene calls are TRBV28 and TRBJ2-1, with TRBD2 identical over 11 bases. Germline V lookup: CDR1 MDHEN, CDR2 SYDVKM. The CDR3 extends over 16 amino acids. Unmatched junction bases numbered 3, after V lost 2 bases and J lost 3 bases. The CDR3 loop reads CASSLRGLADYNEQFF. CDR3 bases: TGTGCCAGCAGTTTAAGGGGACTAGCGGACTACAATGAGCAGTTCTTC.

The genes are TRBV9 and TRBJ1-5; D is perhaps TRBD1 (5 bases). The CDR3 sequence is 15 residues long. CDR1 and CDR2 from the germline V gene are SGDLS and YYNGEE. V lost 4 bases, J lost 0 bases, and 11 bases lay in between. In nucleotides, the CDR3 is TGTGCCAGCAGCCCCCGGGGCGGTAGCAATCAGCCCCAGCATTTT. Protein sequence: CASSPRGGSNQPQHF. The full variable domain, its missing parts supplied by reference TRBV9 and TRBJ1-5, is DSGVTQTPKHLITATGQRVTLRCSPRSGDLSVYWYQQSLDQGLQFLIQYYNGEERAKGNILERFSAQQFPDLHSELNLSSLELGDSALYFCASSPRGGSNQPQHFGDGTRLSIL.

CDR3 sequence (DNA): TGTGCCAGCAGCTTAAAACGGATCAATCAGCCCCAGCATTTT. It yields the protein CASSLKRINQPQHF. The chain joins TRBV27 to TRBJ1-5; D is uncertain. Trimming pared 6 bases from V and 3 bases from J, leaving 12 bases between. Germline-derived CDR1 and CDR2 are MNHEY and SMNVEV (reference sequence). The CDR3 has 14 amino acids.

V is TRBV18 and J is TRBJ2-1; either TRBD1 or TRBD2 may supply D (5 bases each). Germline values: CDR1 KGHSH, CDR2 LQKENI. There are 15 residues in the CDR3. Trimming shortened V by 6 bases and J by 5 bases, and 17 bases separated the two germline ends. CDR3 protein: CASSPGTQGDNEQFF. The CDR3 DNA sequence: TGTGCCAGCTCTCCAGGGACCCAAGGGGACAATGAGCAGTTCTTC.

V usage is TRBV27 and J usage is TRBJ1-5; TRBD1 is a possible D gene (6 bases). This CDR3 is built from 13 residues. The V and J ends lost 7 bases and 3 bases respectively, with 10 bases between them. The germline V gene has CDR1 MNHEY and CDR2 SMNVEV (reference sequence). The chain's CDR3 is CASTPGVNQPQHF. CDR3 sequence (DNA): TGTGCCAGCACCCCAGGGGTCAATCAGCCCCAGCATTTT.

The chain links TRBV6-6 to TRBJ2-2; D tentatively reads TRBD1 or TRBD2 (6 bases each). Germline V CDR1 and CDR2: MNHNY, SVGAGI (reference sequence). The CDR3 loop spans 15 amino acids. The germline V and J ends were trimmed by 8 bases and 2 bases, with 15 bases remaining between them. The CDR3 coding sequence is TGTGCCAGCGGACTTAGGGGGGTAAACACCGGGGAGCTGTTTTTT. Protein sequence: CASGLRGVNTGELFF.

The genes are TRBV6-4 and TRBJ2-7; D may correspond to TRBD1 or TRBD2 (5 bases each). Germline V CDR1 and CDR2: MRHNA, SNTAGT. The CDR3 spans 15 residues. V dropped 3 bases and J dropped 3 bases, with 15 bases sitting between them. CDR3 in DNA: TGTGCCAGCAGTGAAGAAATGGGGGTTCACTACGAGCAGTACTTC. Protein product: CASSEEMGVHYEQYF.

The V call is TRBV4-3, the J call TRBJ2-3, with TRBD2 identical over 7 bases. This CDR3 contains 15 residues. The V gene's germline CDR1 is LGHNA and CDR2 YSLEER. J gave up 0 bases and V 3 bases, and 3 bases lay outside the gene matches. CDR3 protein: CASSQSGTSTDTQYF. In DNA, the CDR3 is TGCGCCAGCAGCCAGAGCGGGACTAGCACAGATACGCAGTATTTT.